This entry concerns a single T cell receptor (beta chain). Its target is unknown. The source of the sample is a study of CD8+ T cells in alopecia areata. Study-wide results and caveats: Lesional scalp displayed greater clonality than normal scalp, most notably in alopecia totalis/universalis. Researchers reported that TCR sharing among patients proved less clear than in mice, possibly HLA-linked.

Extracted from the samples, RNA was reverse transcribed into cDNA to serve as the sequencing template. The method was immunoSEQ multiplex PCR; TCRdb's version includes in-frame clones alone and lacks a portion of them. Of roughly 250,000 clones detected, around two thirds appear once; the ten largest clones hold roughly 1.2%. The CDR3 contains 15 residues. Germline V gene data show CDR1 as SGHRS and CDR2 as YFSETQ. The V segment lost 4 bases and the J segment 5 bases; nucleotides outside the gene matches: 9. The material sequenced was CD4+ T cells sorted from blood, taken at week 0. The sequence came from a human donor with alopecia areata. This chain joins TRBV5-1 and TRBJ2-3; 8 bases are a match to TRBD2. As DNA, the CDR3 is TGCGCCAGCAGCCCCCGACGGGGGGGGATAGATACGCAGTATTTT. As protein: CASSPRRGGIDTQYF. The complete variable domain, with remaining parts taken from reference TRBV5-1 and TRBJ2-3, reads KAGVTQTPRYLIKTRGQQVTLSCSPISGHRSVSWYQQTPGQGLQFLFEYFSETQRNKGNFPGRFSGRQFSNSRSEMNVSTLELGDSALYLCASSPRRGGIDTQYFGPGTRLTVL.